This TCR beta chain is from a study of blood T cell repertoires in COVID-19. For the study at large: Acute-phase and convalescent COVID-19 samples originated in the United States, Italy and Spain. In each case, the material was cDNA or gDNA derived from T cells, B-cell-depleted T cells, or PBMCs.

The CDR3 length is 14 residues. With 1 base removed from V and 2 bases from J, the gap between germline ends came to 10 bases. Germline loops: CDR1 SGHDT, CDR2 YYEEEE. Followed over time, Seattle patients had been enrolled while infection was active. Original processing methods: Reference gene primer amplification gave estimated nucleated cell counts. Sequencing was performed with immunoSEQ multiplex PCR; in TCRdb, only in-frame clones are kept and a portion is missing. V, J and clone size are taken as reported in that table, and D and trimming were inferred from the DNA itself. This table holds almost 200,000 clones, roughly 80% found once. This clone was seen just once.

This chain uses TRBV5-6 with TRBJ2-7; D is undetermined. This sequence originates from a man aged 55 to 70 with COVID-19, enrolled during active disease. The material sequenced was peripheral blood. The CDR3 here is CASSLLTYAYEQYF. The CDR3, as DNA: TGTGCCAGCAGCTTGCTTACATATGCCTACGAGCAGTACTTC.